Below, 23 T cell receptor beta chains from the same sample are listed, as sequenced in a study of OX40 agonist ivuxolimab in advanced cancers. This table comes from immunoSEQ multiplex PCR, and its TCRdb copy is limited to in-frame clones, with some not included. The sample holds more than 45,000 clones, approximately 83% seen once. The sample was CD4+ or CD8+ T cells sorted from blood, taken in a trial of the OX40 agonist ivuxolimab. These receptors were taken from an adult with an advanced solid tumor such as melanoma, head and neck, liver or kidney cancer.

V and J are TRBV18 and TRBJ2-3, with TRBD1 identical over 7 bases. CDR1 KGHSH and CDR2 LQKENI come from the germline V gene. This CDR3 has 15 residues. The V segment lost 4 bases and the J segment 1 base; nucleotides outside the gene matches: 5. Here the CDR3 reads CASSRTGAGTDTQYF. CDR3 nucleotides: TGTGCCAGCTCACGTACAGGGGCTGGCACAGATACGCAGTATTTT.

The rearrangement joins TRBV7-2 to TRBJ2-7, with 10 bases that match TRBD2. Germline assignment: CDR1 SGHTA and CDR2 FQGNSA. The CDR3 runs 15 residues. With 1 base clipped from V and 7 bases from J, the junction kept 7 bases outside the gene matches. CDR3 coding DNA: TGTGCCAGCAGCTTAGGGGAGGGACTAGCGCGGGAGCAGTACTTC. Protein: CASSLGEGLAREQYF.

The rearrangement joins TRBV15 to TRBJ1-1; 7 nucleotides line up with TRBD1. The V gene's germline CDR1 is LNHNV and CDR2 YYDKDF (reference sequence). V trimming: 0 bases; J trimming: 10 bases; junction bases outside the gene matches: 2. The CDR3 totals 12 residues. The CDR3 sequence is CATSRDHRGAFF. CDR3 nucleotides: TGTGCCACCAGCAGAGATCACAGGGGAGCTTTCTTT.

The chain uses TRBV12-5 and TRBJ2-7; D gene ambiguous. CDR3 length: 16 amino acids. Germline V gene sequence: CDR1 LGHNT, CDR2 FRNRAP. The ends were cut back, 0 bases at V and 0 bases at J, with 12 bases in the middle. This chain's CDR3 is CASGLVYKASSYEQYF. The CDR3 bases are TGTGCTAGTGGTTTGGTATACAAAGCGAGCTCCTACGAGCAGTACTTC.

V is TRBV7-6 and J is TRBJ2-5; 7 bases match TRBD1. CDR3 length: 14 amino acids. Germline V gene lookup returns CDR1 SGHVS and CDR2 FNYEAQ. Germline trimming cut 4 bases from V and 4 bases from J; bases unmatched to any gene: 6. The CDR3 DNA sequence: TGTGCCAGCAGCTGGCCAGGGGGTGGAGAGACCCAGTACTTC. This gives the protein CASSWPGGGETQYF.

The chain joins TRBV12-5 to TRBJ2-1; tentatively, D is TRBD1 or TRBD2 (6 bases each). CDR1 and CDR2 (germline): LGHNT, FRNRAP. This CDR3 spans 13 amino acids. Trimming pared 2 bases from V and 8 bases from J, leaving 10 bases between. The CDR3 bases are TGTGCTAGTGGTTTGTTCGGGGGCGATGAGCAGTTCTTC. This sequence encodes CASGLFGGDEQFF.

This clone is medium-sized in the sample. V gene TRBV2 combines with J gene TRBJ1-4, with 7 bases fitting TRBD1. CDR3 length: 15 residues. V lost 5 bases to trimming and J lost 8 bases; unmatched junction nucleotides: 11. Germline CDR1 is SNHLY and CDR2 is FYNNEI. In DNA, the CDR3 is TGTGCCAGCAGTTCGCAGGGGGGGAAGGGGGAAAAACTGTTTTTT. Its translation is CASSSQGGKGEKLFF.

This rearrangement joins TRBV7-9 to TRBJ1-3; 8 bases are shared with TRBD1. The length of the CDR3 is 17 residues. The trim removed 4 bases at V and 0 bases at J, leaving 8 bases unmatched. Germline CDR1 is SEHNR and CDR2 is FQNEAQ (reference sequence). CDR3 sequence: CASSSQGQVRSGNTIYF. The CDR3 DNA follows: TGTGCCAGCAGCTCCCAGGGACAGGTCCGCTCTGGAAACACCATATATTTT. The full variable domain, in which reference TRBV7-9 and TRBJ1-3 provide the parts outside the CDR3, is DTGVSQNPRHKITKRGQNVTFRCDPISEHNRLYWYRQTLGQGPEFLTYFQNEAQLEKSRLLSDRFSAERPKGSFSTLEIQRTEQGDSAMYLCASSSQGQVRSGNTIYFGEGSWLTVV.

The J gene is TRBJ1-5, the V gene TRBV12-5, with unresolved D. This CDR3 comprises 12 residues. The V gene's germline CDR1 is LGHNT and CDR2 FRNRAP. The ends were cut back, 5 bases at V and 4 bases at J, with 6 bases in the middle. CDR3 in DNA: TGTGCTAGTGGTCTCCGGAATCAGCCCCAGCATTTT. This sequence encodes CASGLRNQPQHF.

This chain joins TRBV5-1 and TRBJ2-1; TRBD2 matches at 10 bases. The CDR3 is 15 residues long. Trimming took 1 base from V and 4 from J; bases not matched to a gene: 2. The germline CDR1 and CDR2 sequences are SGHRS and YFSETQ. CDR3 in amino acids: CASSLRTSGYNEQFF. CDR3 DNA sequence: TGCGCCAGCAGCTTGAGGACTAGCGGATACAATGAGCAGTTCTTC.

The J gene is TRBJ1-1, the V gene TRBV7-2, with D tentatively TRBD1 (6 bases). The CDR3 loop spans 15 amino acids. Germline CDR1 SGHTA, CDR2 FQGNSA. Trimming stripped 3 bases from V and 3 bases from J, with 14 bases between. The CDR3 bases are TGTGCCAGCAGCTTGGGGGCGGAGGCTCACACTGAAGCTTTCTTT. Protein: CASSLGAEAHTEAFF.

This clone was observed a few times. The chain combines TRBV18 with TRBJ1-1; D is unresolved. This CDR3 is built from 14 residues. The ends were cut back, 2 bases at V and 7 bases at J, with 14 bases in the middle. Germline CDR1 and CDR2: KGHSH and LQKENI. CDR3 nucleotides: TGTGCCAGCTCACCAGGTAGGCGGCAGGATGAAGCTTTCTTT. The encoded protein is CASSPGRRQDEAFF.

The rearrangement links TRBV19 to TRBJ2-3; 7 positions match TRBD1. This CDR3 is built from 13 residues. Germline loops: CDR1 LNHDA, CDR2 SQIVND (reference sequence). Germline trimming cut 7 bases from V and 2 bases from J; bases unmatched to any gene: 3. The CDR3 protein is CASNRGDTDTQYF. The CDR3 nucleotides are TGTGCCAGTAACAGGGGAGACACAGATACGCAGTATTTT.

The chain has TRBV5-6 and TRBJ2-7; perhaps TRBD1 as D (5 bases). The V end lost 4 bases, the J end lost 3 bases, and 5 bases lay between the germline ends. The CDR3 is made up of 11 amino acids. Germline loops: CDR1 SGHDT, CDR2 YYEEEE. CDR3 DNA: TGTGCCAGCAGCAGGGGCTACGAGCAGTACTTC. Translation: CASSRGYEQYF.

CDR3 protein: CASSLGPIMNTEAFF. The CDR3 DNA is TGCGCCAGCAGCTTAGGCCCGATCATGAACACTGAAGCTTTCTTT. The genes are TRBV5-1 and TRBJ1-1; D is unresolved. Germline V gives CDR1 SGHRS, CDR2 YFSETQ. The germline V and J ends were trimmed by 2 bases and 0 bases, with 11 bases remaining between them. This CDR3 comprises 15 residues.

The chain recombines TRBV19 with TRBJ2-7; the D gene is possibly TRBD2 (6 bases). The CDR3 extends over 14 amino acids. V shed 6 bases and J shed 6 bases, with 18 bases lying between them. CDR1 is LNHDA, CDR2 SQIVND, per germline (reference sequence). The CDR3 DNA reads TGTGCCAGTAGCCCAGGAGGGTTTCGAGTCGAGCAGTACTTC. This codes for CASSPGGFRVEQYF.

This clone was recorded once. The rearrangement links TRBV19 to TRBJ1-5, with D perhaps TRBD1 (5 bases). The CDR3 has 16 amino acids. Germline-derived CDR1 and CDR2 are LNHDA and SQIVND (reference sequence). Trimming pared 7 bases from V and 0 bases from J, leaving 16 bases between. This chain's CDR3 is CASNQTPGNSNQPQHF. CDR3 nucleotides: TGTGCCAGTAATCAAACCCCAGGGAATAGCAATCAGCCCCAGCATTTT. The full variable domain, its missing parts supplied by reference TRBV19 and TRBJ1-5, is DGGITQSPKYLFRKEGQNVTLSCEQNLNHDAMYWYRQDPGQGLRLIYYSQIVNDFQKGDIAEGYSVSREKKESFPLTVTSAQKNPTAFYLCASNQTPGNSNQPQHFGDGTRLSIL.

The chain uses TRBV5-1 and TRBJ1-1; D call uncertain. The V and J ends lost 0 bases and 5 bases respectively, with 14 bases between them. From germline, CDR1 is SGHRS and CDR2 YFSETQ. The CDR3 length is 15 residues. The CDR3 bases are TGCGCCAGCAGCTTGGAGCAGGCCCGGTGGACTGAAGCTTTCTTT. Protein sequence: CASSLEQARWTEAFF.

V and J are TRBV4-2 and TRBJ2-3; D possibly corresponds to TRBD2 (5 bases). Trimming removed 0 bases at V and 0 bases at J, with 7 bases between. Germline CDR1 reads LGHNA; CDR2 reads YNFKEQ. The CDR3 spans 15 residues. The DNA of the CDR3 is TGTGCCAGCAGCCAAGAAGGGAGTAGCACAGATACGCAGTATTTT. It is translated as CASSQEGSSTDTQYF.

The V and J genes are TRBV5-1 and TRBJ1-3, with TRBD1 identical over 8 bases. From germline, CDR1 is SGHRS and CDR2 YFSETQ. The CDR3 has 14 amino acids. V dropped 3 bases and J dropped 4; count of bases not matched to a gene: 3. The CDR3 DNA follows: TGCGCCAGCAGCTCAGGGGGCCCGGGAAACACCATATATTTT. It encodes CASSSGGPGNTIYF.

The chain joins TRBV5-1 to TRBJ1-4, with 10 bases that match TRBD1. Per germline, CDR1 SGHRS and CDR2 YFSETQ. J gave up 6 bases and V 4 bases, and 15 bases lay outside the gene matches. This CDR3 comprises 18 residues. The CDR3 DNA follows: TGCGCCAGCAGCGCCGATGTAGACAGGGGGCCCTTTGATGAAAAACTGTTTTTT. Residues: CASSADVDRGPFDEKLFF.

V usage is TRBV11-2 and J usage is TRBJ2-5; D gene uncertain. CDR1 and CDR2 from the germline V gene are SGHAT and FQNNGV. Deletions cut 3 bases from V and 1 base from J, with 6 bases between. The CDR3 is 13 residues long. DNA for the CDR3: TGTGCCAGCAGCTTTGGGTTCCAAGAGACCCAGTACTTC. This codes for CASSFGFQETQYF.

The V call is TRBV5-1, the J call TRBJ2-3, with a possible D match to TRBD1 (5 bases). Germline assignment: CDR1 SGHRS and CDR2 YFSETQ. V dropped 0 bases and J dropped 6 bases, with 14 bases sitting between them. The CDR3 length is 15 residues. The CDR3 DNA sequence: TGCGCCAGCAGCTTGGCTGGGGCCCCCGCGGATACGCAGTATTTT. This translates into CASSLAGAPADTQYF. Full variable domain (missing parts from reference TRBV5-1 and TRBJ2-3): KAGVTQTPRYLIKTRGQQVTLSCSPISGHRSVSWYQQTPGQGLQFLFEYFSETQRNKGNFPGRFSGRQFSNSRSEMNVSTLELGDSALYLCASSLAGAPADTQYFGPGTRLTVL.